This entry describes one TCR beta chain. This receptor's antigen is unknown. No much larger clone exists at a distance of one base, and base qualities are not known. V and J lose 5 bases and 8 bases, and a span of 17 bases separates them. The CDR3 contains 14 residues, cysteine and phenylalanine counted. The only DNA kept is the CDR3, 42 bases in frame from the first base. CDR1 and CDR2 were assigned from the germline V gene as SGHAT and FQNNGV. The sample originates from a study of blood T cell repertoires in COVID-19 (dated by TCRdb to about 2020). For context, the study as a whole: The collaborator samples originated in the United States, Italy and Spain and spanned the acute and convalescent phases of COVID-19. The prospective study material was composed of cDNA or gDNA derived from T cells, B-cell-depleted T cells, or PBMCs. Deeply sampled blood TCRbeta repertoires from subjects exposed to, actively infected with, or recovered from COVID-19 were included in the dataset. The repertoires were made available in a free public database intended to serve as a resource for research on the immune response to SARS-CoV-2. The samples were drawn from two sources: the first 160 participants of the ongoing ImmuneRACE study, and 950 to 1,500 subjects contributed by 6 global collaborators. Sample metadata almost always included a de-identified subject ID, COVID-19 status, age in years and sex. HLA class I and class II types, where available, came from metadata supplied by the sample provider rather than from assay-based typing.

TCRbeta CDR3 regions were amplified from genomic DNA by means of the immunoSEQ Assay, a bias-controlled multiplex PCR. The source study handled its data this way. Within the assay, amplification of reference gene primers was used to estimate how many nucleated cells each sample contained. To quantify the absolute abundance of each unique TCRbeta CDR3 rearrangement, sequence reads were collapsed and filtered. For each sample, productive Simpson clonality was calculated by taking the square root of Simpson's diversity index across productive rearrangements. TCRdb took this table from immuneACCESS and kept in-frame rearrangements with V and J called. Such tables lack part of the clones; where checked against another copy, unresolved V genes explain under half of the gap, and the rest is unexplained. Clonal size and the V and J genes are those of that table, whereas D and trimming came from the DNA. This sample comprises about 180,000 clones, more than 80% of them detected only once. The top ten constitute roughly 6.8% of the sample.

Collaborating institutions collected whole blood in K2EDTA tubes following their own protocols. For TCRbeta analysis, collaborators shipped samples in one of three forms: frozen whole blood, isolated PBMCs, or DNA extracted from either of those sample types. On the study overall, not on this receptor specifically: How much clinical and demographic metadata was included differed by source and by participant, and the metadata was provided uncurated.

The source of this sequence is a human donor in a cohort sampled during active COVID-19. Sequenced input: peripheral blood. The rearranged chain carries TRBV11-2 and TRBJ2-3; the D gene identity is not certain. The DNA is as follows: TGTGCCAGCAGCCCCCTGGCGACGGGTGGTACGCAGTATTTT. Its product reads: CASSPLATGGTQYF. With all but the CDR3 taken from the reference TRBV11-2 and TRBJ2-3 genes, the full variable domain is: EAGVAQSPRYKIIEKRQSVAFWCNPISGHATLYWYQQILGQGPKLLIQFQNNGVVDDSQLPKDRFSAERLKGVDSTLKIQPAKLEDSAVYLCASSPLATGGTQYFGPGTRLTVL.